The 11 T cell receptor beta chains listed next were all sequenced from one sample in a study of blood T cell repertoires in COVID-19. Produced via immunoSEQ multiplex PCR; TCRdb's table is partial and in-frame only. The sample consists of around 220,000 clones, 85% to 90% of them appearing once. Sequencing was carried out using peripheral blood. These receptors were collected from a man aged 50-59 years with acute or convalescent COVID-19.

The chain recombines TRBV6-4 with TRBJ1-4; TRBD1 matches at 11 bases. With V trimmed by 0 bases and J by 10 bases, 4 bases remained unmatched. The CDR3 extends over 15 amino acids. Germline lookup yields CDR1 MRHNA and CDR2 SNTAGT. CDR3 DNA: TGTGCCAGCAGTGACTCTGGGACAGGGGGTGGAAAACTGTTTTTT. Protein: CASSDSGTGGGKLFF.

The J gene is TRBJ1-1, the V gene TRBV4-2; a possible D gene is TRBD1 (5 bases). Germline V lookup: CDR1 LGHNA, CDR2 YNFKEQ. The CDR3 is 19 amino acids. The V end was cut by 0 bases, the J end by 0 bases, with 20 bases between. CDR3 sequence reads: CASSQDRGGGDKLNTEAFF. The CDR3 DNA is TGTGCCAGCAGCCAAGATCGGGGGGGAGGCGATAAACTGAACACTGAAGCTTTCTTT.

The chain links TRBV5-1 to TRBJ2-3; D ambiguous. V was cut by 6 bases and J by 3 bases, with 14 bases left in between. CDR1 SGHRS and CDR2 YFSETQ come from the germline V gene. The CDR3 is 14 amino acids. The CDR3 DNA reads as TGCGCCAGCACCCAGGTTGGGTGGACAGATACGCAGTATTTT. Amino acid sequence: CASTQVGWTDTQYF.

The J gene is TRBJ1-6, the V gene TRBV6-5; TRBD1 is a possible D gene (5 bases). CDR3 length: 16 residues. V dropped 2 bases and J dropped 3 bases, with 11 bases sitting between them. The V gene's germline CDR1 is MNHEY and CDR2 SVGAGI. The CDR3 is CASSYLSGDYNSPLHF. The CDR3 region has the DNA TGTGCCAGCAGTTACCTTTCGGGGGACTATAATTCACCCCTCCACTTT.

CDR3 protein: CASSGSFGQGGPGSYGYTF. CDR3 in DNA: TGTGCCAGCAGTGGATCATTCGGACAGGGAGGACCAGGCAGCTATGGCTACACCTTC. The chain combines TRBV6-4 with TRBJ1-2, with 8 positions matching TRBD1. J lost 4 bases, V lost 4 bases, and 20 bases had no gene match. From germline, CDR1 is MRHNA and CDR2 SNTAGT. CDR3 length equals 19 residues.

This clone was seen a handful of times. The genes are TRBV11-2 and TRBJ2-5; no clear D gene. Trimming pared 6 bases from V and 4 bases from J, leaving 18 bases between. Germline V gene sequence: CDR1 SGHAT, CDR2 FQNNGV. The CDR3 runs 15 residues. The CDR3 loop reads CASSPSLLNGETQYF. In DNA form, the CDR3 reads TGTGCCAGCAGTCCTTCCTTACTAAACGGAGAGACCCAGTACTTC.

The chain carries TRBV10-1 and TRBJ1-3; D uncertain. V dropped 3 bases and J dropped 0 bases, with 9 bases sitting between them. The CDR3 has 15 amino acids. Germline V gives CDR1 WNHNN, CDR2 SYGVQD (reference sequence). This chain's CDR3 is CASSDGAGSGNTIYF. Written as DNA, the CDR3 is TGCGCCAGCAGTGATGGTGCGGGCTCTGGAAACACCATATATTTT.

This clone was seen once. The gene calls are TRBV24-1 and TRBJ2-1, with no clear D. The germline CDR1 and CDR2 sequences are KGHDR and SFDVKD. The CDR3 length is 12 residues. V was clipped by 1 base and J by 7 bases, with 4 bases between them. The CDR3 nucleotides are TGTGCCACCAGTGATTTTCTGAATGAGCAGTTCTTC. This translates into CATSDFLNEQFF.

There are a few counts of this clone. The genes are TRBV5-1 and TRBJ1-4; 9 bases line up with TRBD1. CDR1 is SGHRS, CDR2 YFSETQ, per germline. CDR3 length: 16 residues. V lost 1 base to trimming and J lost 7 bases; unmatched junction nucleotides: 8. The CDR3 is CASSLKTGTGSEKLFF. CDR3 nucleotides: TGCGCCAGCAGCTTGAAAACCGGGACAGGGAGTGAAAAACTGTTTTTT.

This rearrangement joins TRBV6-5 to TRBJ1-5; 12 nucleotides agree with TRBD1. The germline CDR1 and CDR2 sequences are MNHEY and SVGAGI. The length of the CDR3 is 15 residues. The V gene end was trimmed by 5 bases and the J gene end by 7 bases; junction bases not matched to a gene: 6. The CDR3 protein is CASSPGQGAWQPQHF. The CDR3 DNA follows: TGTGCCAGCAGTCCGGGACAGGGGGCTTGGCAGCCCCAGCATTTT.

V usage is TRBV10-3 and J usage is TRBJ2-5, with TRBD2 matching 10 bases. This CDR3 contains 14 residues. In germline, CDR1 is ENHRY, CDR2 SYGVKD. V dropped 7 bases and J dropped 6; count of bases not matched to a gene: 8. The CDR3 loop reads CAIKGTSGEQTQYF. The CDR3 DNA follows: TGTGCCATCAAGGGAACTAGCGGGGAACAGACCCAGTACTTC.